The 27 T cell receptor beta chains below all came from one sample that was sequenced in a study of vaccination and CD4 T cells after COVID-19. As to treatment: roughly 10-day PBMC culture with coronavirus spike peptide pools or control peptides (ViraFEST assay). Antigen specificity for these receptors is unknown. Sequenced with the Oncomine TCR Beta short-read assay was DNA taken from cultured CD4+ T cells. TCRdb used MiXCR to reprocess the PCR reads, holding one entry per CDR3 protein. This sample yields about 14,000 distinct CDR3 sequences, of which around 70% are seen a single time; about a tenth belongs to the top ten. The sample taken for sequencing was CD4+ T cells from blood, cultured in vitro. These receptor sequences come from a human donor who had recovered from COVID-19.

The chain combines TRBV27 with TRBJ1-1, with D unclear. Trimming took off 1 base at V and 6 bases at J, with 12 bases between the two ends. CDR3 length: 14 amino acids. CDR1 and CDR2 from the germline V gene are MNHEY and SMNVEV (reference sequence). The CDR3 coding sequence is TGTGCCAGCAGTTTATTTCCAGGTTGGCCTGAAGCTTTCTTT. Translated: CASSLFPGWPEAFF.

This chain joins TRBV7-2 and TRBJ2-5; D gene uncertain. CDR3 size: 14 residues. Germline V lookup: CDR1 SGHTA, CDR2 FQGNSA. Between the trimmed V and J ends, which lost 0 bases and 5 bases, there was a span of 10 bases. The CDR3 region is CASSLAAPRETQYF. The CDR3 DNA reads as TGTGCCAGCAGCTTAGCGGCGCCGAGGGAGACCCAGTACTTC.

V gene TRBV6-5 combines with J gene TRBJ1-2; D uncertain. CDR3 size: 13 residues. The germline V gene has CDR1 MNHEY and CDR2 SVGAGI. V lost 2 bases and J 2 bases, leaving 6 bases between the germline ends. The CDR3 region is CASSYGGNYGYTF. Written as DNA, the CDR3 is TGTGCCAGCAGTTACGGAGGGAACTATGGCTACACCTTC.

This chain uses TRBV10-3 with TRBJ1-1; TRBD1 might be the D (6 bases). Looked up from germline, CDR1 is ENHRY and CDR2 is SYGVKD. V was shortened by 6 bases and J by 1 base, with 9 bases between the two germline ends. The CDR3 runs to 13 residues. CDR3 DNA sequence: TGTGCCATCAGCCAGACAGGGAACACTGAAGCTTTCTTT. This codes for CAISQTGNTEAFF.

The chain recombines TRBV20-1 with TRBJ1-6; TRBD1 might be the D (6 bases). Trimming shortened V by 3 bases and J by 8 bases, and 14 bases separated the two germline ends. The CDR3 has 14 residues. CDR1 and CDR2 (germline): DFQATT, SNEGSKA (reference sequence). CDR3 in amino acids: CSARATGKYSPLHF. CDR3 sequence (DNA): TGCAGTGCTAGGGCTACAGGGAAGTATTCACCCCTCCACTTT.

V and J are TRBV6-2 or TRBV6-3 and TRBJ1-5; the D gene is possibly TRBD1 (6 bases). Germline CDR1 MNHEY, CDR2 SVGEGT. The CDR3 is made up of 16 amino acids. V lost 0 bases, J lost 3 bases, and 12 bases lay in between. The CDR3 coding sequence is TGTGCCAGCAGTTACTCCTACGGGGGGCCCAATCAGCCCCAGCATTTT. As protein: CASSYSYGGPNQPQHF.

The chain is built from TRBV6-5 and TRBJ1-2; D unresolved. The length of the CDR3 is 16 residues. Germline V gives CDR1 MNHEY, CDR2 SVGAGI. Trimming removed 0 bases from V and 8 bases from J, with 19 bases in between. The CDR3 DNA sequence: TGTGCCAGCAGTTACTCGGGTTTTAGTCTCCCGTCCGGCTACACCTTC. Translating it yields CASSYSGFSLPSGYTF.

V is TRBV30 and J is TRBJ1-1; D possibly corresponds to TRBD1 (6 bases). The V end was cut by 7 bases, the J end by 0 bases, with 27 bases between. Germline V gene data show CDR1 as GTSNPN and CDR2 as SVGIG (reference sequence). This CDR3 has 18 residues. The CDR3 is CASTSIPQGLPMNTEAFF. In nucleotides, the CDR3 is TGTGCCTCGACGTCAATCCCGCAGGGGCTACCTATGAACACTGAAGCTTTCTTT.

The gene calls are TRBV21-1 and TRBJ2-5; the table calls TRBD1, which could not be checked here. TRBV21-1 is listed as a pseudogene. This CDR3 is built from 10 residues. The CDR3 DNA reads TGTGCCCCAGGGGGGGAGACCCAGTACTTC. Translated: CAPGGETQYF.

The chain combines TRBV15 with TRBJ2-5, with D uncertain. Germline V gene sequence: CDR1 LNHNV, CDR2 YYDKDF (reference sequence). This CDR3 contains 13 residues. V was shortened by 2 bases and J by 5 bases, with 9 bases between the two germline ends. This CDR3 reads CATSRPPAETQYF. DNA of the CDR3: TGTGCCACCAGCAGACCACCGGCGGAGACCCAGTACTTC.

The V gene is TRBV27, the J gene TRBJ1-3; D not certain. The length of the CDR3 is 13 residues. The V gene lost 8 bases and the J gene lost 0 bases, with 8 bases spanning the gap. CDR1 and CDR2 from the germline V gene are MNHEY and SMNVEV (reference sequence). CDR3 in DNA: TGTGCCAGCGCAAGTGACTCTGGAAACACCATATATTTT. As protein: CASASDSGNTIYF.

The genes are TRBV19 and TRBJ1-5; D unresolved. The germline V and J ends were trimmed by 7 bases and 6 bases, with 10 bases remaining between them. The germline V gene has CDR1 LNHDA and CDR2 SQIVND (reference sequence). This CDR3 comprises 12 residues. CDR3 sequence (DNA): TGTGCCAGTACCAAGGAGGGTCAGCCCCAGCATTTT. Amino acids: CASTKEGQPQHF.

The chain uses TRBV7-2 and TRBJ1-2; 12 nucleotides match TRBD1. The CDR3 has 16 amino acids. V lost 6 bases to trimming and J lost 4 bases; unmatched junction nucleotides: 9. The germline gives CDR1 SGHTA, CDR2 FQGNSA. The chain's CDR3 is CASRERDRGLLYGYTF. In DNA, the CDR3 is TGTGCCAGCAGGGAGCGGGACAGGGGGCTCCTCTATGGCTACACCTTC.

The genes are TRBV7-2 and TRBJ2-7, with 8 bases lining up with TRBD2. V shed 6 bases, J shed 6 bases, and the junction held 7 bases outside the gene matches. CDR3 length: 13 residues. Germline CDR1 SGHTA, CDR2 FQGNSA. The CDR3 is CASSQIGGGEQYF. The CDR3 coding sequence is TGTGCCAGCAGTCAAATCGGGGGGGGCGAGCAGTACTTC.

CDR3 sequence: CASGFEVGELFF. The DNA for the CDR3 is TGTGCTAGTGGTTTCGAGGTGGGGGAGCTGTTTTTT. This chain joins TRBV12-5 and TRBJ2-2, with D uncertain. V gave up 3 bases and J gave up 8 bases, with 7 bases separating them. From germline, CDR1 is LGHNT and CDR2 FRNRAP. This CDR3 region has 12 residues.

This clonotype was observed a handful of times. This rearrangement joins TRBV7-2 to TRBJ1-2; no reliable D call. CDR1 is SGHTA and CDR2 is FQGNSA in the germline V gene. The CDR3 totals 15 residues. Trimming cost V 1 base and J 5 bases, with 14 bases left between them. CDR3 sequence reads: CASSLDRRAVYGYTF. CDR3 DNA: TGTGCCAGCAGCTTAGATCGACGGGCCGTTTATGGCTACACCTTC.

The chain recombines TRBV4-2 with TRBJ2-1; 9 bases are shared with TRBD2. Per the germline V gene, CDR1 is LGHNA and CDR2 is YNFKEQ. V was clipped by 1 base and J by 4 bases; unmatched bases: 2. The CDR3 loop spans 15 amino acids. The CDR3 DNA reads TGTGCCAGCAGCCAAGCAGCGGGAGGTTACAATGAGCAGTTCTTC. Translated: CASSQAAGGYNEQFF.

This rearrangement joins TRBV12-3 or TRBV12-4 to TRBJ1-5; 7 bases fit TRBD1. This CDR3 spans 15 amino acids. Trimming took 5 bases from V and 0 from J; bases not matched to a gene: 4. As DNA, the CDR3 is TGTGCCAGCAGTAAACAGGGGATTAGCAATCAGCCCCAGCATTTT. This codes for CASSKQGISNQPQHF.

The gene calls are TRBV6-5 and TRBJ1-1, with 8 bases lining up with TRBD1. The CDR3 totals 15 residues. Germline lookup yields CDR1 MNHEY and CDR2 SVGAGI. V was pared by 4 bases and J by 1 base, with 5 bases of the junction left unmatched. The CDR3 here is CASSWGQARNTEAFF. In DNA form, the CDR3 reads TGTGCCAGCAGTTGGGGACAGGCAAGGAACACTGAAGCTTTCTTT.

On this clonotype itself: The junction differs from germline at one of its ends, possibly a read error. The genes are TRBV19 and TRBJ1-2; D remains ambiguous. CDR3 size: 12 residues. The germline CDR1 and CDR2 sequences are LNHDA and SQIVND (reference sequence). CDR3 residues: CASSIKGTGYTF. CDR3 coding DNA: TGTGCCAGCAGTATCAAGGGAACGGGCTACACCTTC. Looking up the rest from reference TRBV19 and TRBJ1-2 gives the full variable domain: DGGITQSPKYLFRKEGQNVTLSCEQNLNHDAMYWYRQDPGQGLRLIYYSQIVNDFQKGDIAEGYSVSREKKESFPLTVTSAQKNPTAFYLCASSIKGTGYTFGSGTRLTVV.

CDR3 in amino acids: CSARDFARSGEQYF. CDR3 nucleotides: TGCAGTGCTAGAGATTTCGCCAGGTCAGGCGAGCAGTACTTC. The chain links TRBV20-1 to TRBJ2-7; D is undetermined. This CDR3 is built from 14 residues. From germline, CDR1 is DFQATT and CDR2 SNEGSKA (reference sequence). The V end was cut by 0 bases, the J end by 6 bases, with 15 bases between.

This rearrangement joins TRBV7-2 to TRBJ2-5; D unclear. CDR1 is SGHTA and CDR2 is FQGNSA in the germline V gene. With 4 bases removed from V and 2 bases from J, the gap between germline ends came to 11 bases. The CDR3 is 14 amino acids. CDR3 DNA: TGTGCCAGCAGCTCTACCGGCCCTCAAGAGACCCAGTACTTC. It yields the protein CASSSTGPQETQYF.

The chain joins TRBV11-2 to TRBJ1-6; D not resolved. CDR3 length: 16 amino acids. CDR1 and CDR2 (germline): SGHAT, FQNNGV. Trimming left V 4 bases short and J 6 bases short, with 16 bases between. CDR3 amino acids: CASSSLRVTFNSPLHF. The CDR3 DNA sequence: TGTGCCAGCAGCTCCCTACGCGTCACCTTTAATTCACCCCTCCACTTT.

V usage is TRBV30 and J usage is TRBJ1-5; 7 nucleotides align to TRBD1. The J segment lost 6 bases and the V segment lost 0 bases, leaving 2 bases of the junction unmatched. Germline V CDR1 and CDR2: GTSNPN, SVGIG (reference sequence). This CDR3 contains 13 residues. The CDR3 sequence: CAWSVAGGQPQHF. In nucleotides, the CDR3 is TGTGCCTGGAGTGTAGCAGGGGGTCAGCCCCAGCATTTT.

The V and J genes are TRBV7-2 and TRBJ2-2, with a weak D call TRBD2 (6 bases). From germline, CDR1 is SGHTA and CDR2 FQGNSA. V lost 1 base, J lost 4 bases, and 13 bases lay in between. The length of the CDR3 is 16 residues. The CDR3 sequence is CASSLVAVGGTGELFF. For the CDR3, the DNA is TGTGCCAGCAGCTTAGTAGCAGTGGGGGGCACCGGGGAGCTGTTTTTT. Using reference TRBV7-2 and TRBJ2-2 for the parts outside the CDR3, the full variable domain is GAGVSQSPSNKVTEKGKDVELRCDPISGHTALYWYRQSLGQGLEFLIYFQGNSAPDKSGLPSDRFSAERTGGSVSTLTIQRTQQEDSAVYLCASSLVAVGGTGELFFGEGSRLTVL.

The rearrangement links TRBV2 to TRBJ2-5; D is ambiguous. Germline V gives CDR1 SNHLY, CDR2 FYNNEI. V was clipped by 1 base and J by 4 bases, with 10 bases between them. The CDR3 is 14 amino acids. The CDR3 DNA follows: TGTGCCAGCAGTGAAGGCTCTAGTGGAGAGACCCAGTACTTC. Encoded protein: CASSEGSSGETQYF.

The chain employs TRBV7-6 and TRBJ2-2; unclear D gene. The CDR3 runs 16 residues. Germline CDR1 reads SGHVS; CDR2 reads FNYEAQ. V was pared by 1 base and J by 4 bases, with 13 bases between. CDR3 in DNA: TGTGCCAGCAGCTTAGGGCCTATCTTAAGCACCGGGGAGCTGTTTTTT. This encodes CASSLGPILSTGELFF.